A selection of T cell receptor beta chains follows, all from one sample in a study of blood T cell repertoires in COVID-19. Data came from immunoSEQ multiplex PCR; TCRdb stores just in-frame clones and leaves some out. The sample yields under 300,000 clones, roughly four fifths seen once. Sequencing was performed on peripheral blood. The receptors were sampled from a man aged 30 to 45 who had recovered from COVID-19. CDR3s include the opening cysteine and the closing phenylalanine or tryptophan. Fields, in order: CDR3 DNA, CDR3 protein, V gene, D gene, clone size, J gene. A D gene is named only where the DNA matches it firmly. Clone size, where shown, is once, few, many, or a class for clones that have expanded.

cdr3_nt: TGTGCCAGCAGCCAACGGGGGGGCTTACGAGGGGAGAACTATGGCTACACCTTC; cdr3_aa: CASSQRGGLRGENYGYTF; v_call: TRBV3-1/TRBV3-2; d_call: NA; clone_size: NA; j_call: TRBJ1-2
cdr3_nt: TGTGCCAGCTCACCCGCAGACAGGGTCCAAGAGACCCAGTACTTC; cdr3_aa: CASSPADRVQETQYF; v_call: TRBV18; d_call: TRBD1; clone_size: NA; j_call: TRBJ2-5
cdr3_nt: TGTGCCAGCAGTGAAGCAGGGGCTAATGAAAAACTGTTTTTT; cdr3_aa: CASSEAGANEKLFF; v_call: TRBV2; d_call: NA; clone_size: NA; j_call: TRBJ1-4
cdr3_nt: TGTGCCAGCAGCGTAGACGGGACTAGCGCCCATGAGCAGTTCTTC; cdr3_aa: CASSVDGTSAHEQFF; v_call: TRBV9; d_call: TRBD2; clone_size: NA; j_call: TRBJ2-1
cdr3_nt: TGTGCCAGCAGCCTTCGGACAGGACGGAAAAACATTCAGTACTTC; cdr3_aa: CASSLRTGRKNIQYF; v_call: TRBV21-1; d_call: NA; clone_size: NA; j_call: TRBJ2-4
cdr3_nt: TGTGCCAGCAGCCCATATAGTACGGGGGTTAACTATGGCTACACCTTC; cdr3_aa: CASSPYSTGVNYGYTF; v_call: TRBV7-9; d_call: NA; clone_size: NA; j_call: TRBJ1-2
cdr3_nt: TGTGCCAGCAGCCTAACAGGGAAGCACTGCAGCTATGGCTACACCTTC; cdr3_aa: CASSLTGKHCSYGYTF; v_call: TRBV11-3; d_call: NA; clone_size: few; j_call: TRBJ1-2
cdr3_nt: TGTGCCAGTAAACTCAACCTGGGGGGGGGTGAGCAGTTCTTC; cdr3_aa: CASKLNLGGGEQFF; v_call: TRBV19; d_call: TRBD2; clone_size: NA; j_call: TRBJ2-1
cdr3_nt: TGTGCCAGTAAGTATTATGCGGGACAGGAAGAAGGCGAGCAGTACTTC; cdr3_aa: CASKYYAGQEEGEQYF; v_call: TRBV19; d_call: TRBD1; clone_size: NA; j_call: TRBJ2-7
cdr3_nt: TGTGCCAGCCCAAGTTGGGGGCTGAAATCTGAAGCTTTCTTT; cdr3_aa: CASPSWGLKSEAFF; v_call: TRBV5-8; d_call: NA; clone_size: NA; j_call: TRBJ1-1
cdr3_nt: TGCGCCAGCAGCCCCGGTGGGGGGGCCGATCAGCCCCAGCATTTT; cdr3_aa: CASSPGGGADQPQHF; v_call: TRBV5-1; d_call: NA; clone_size: NA; j_call: TRBJ1-5
cdr3_nt: TGTGCCATCAGCCGACGGGACACCATGTCCTACAATGAGCAGTTCTTC; cdr3_aa: CAISRRDTMSYNEQFF; v_call: TRBV10-3; d_call: NA; clone_size: NA; j_call: TRBJ2-1
cdr3_nt: TGTGCCAGCAGTGCCGGACTAGCGGGGGGGCTTAAGACCCAGTACTTC; cdr3_aa: CASSAGLAGGLKTQYF; v_call: TRBV6-1; d_call: TRBD2; clone_size: few; j_call: TRBJ2-5
cdr3_nt: TGTGCCAGCAGTGACTCACCGGGAAGCACAGATACGCAGTATTTT; cdr3_aa: CASSDSPGSTDTQYF; v_call: TRBV6-4; d_call: NA; clone_size: NA; j_call: TRBJ2-3
cdr3_nt: TGTGCCAGCAGCAAGGGACTAGGGCACACCGGGGAGCTGTTTTTT; cdr3_aa: CASSKGLGHTGELFF; v_call: TRBV5-4; d_call: TRBD2; clone_size: NA; j_call: TRBJ2-2
cdr3_nt: TGTGCCAGCAGTGCGACTAGCGGGGGACTCAATGAGCAGTTCTTC; cdr3_aa: CASSATSGGLNEQFF; v_call: TRBV9; d_call: TRBD2; clone_size: NA; j_call: TRBJ2-1
cdr3_nt: TGTGCCAGCAGCTGGGGGGACGTGGGCTATAATTCACCCCTCCACTTT; cdr3_aa: CASSWGDVGYNSPLHF; v_call: TRBV7-2; d_call: NA; clone_size: NA; j_call: TRBJ1-6
cdr3_nt: TGTGCCACCAGGGGGACAGGGAGAGCGGGCACCGGGGAGCTGTTTTTT; cdr3_aa: CATRGTGRAGTGELFF; v_call: TRBV24-1; d_call: TRBD1; clone_size: NA; j_call: TRBJ2-2
cdr3_nt: TGCAGCGTTGCACGGGATAGCAATCAGCCCCAGCATTTT; cdr3_aa: CSVARDSNQPQHF; v_call: TRBV29-1; d_call: NA; clone_size: once; j_call: TRBJ1-5
cdr3_nt: TGTGCCAGCAGCGTAGGGCGGGGGGCTTCCACAGATACGCAGTATTTT; cdr3_aa: CASSVGRGASTDTQYF; v_call: TRBV9; d_call: TRBD2; clone_size: NA; j_call: TRBJ2-3
cdr3_nt: TGCGCCAGCAGTGTGGGACAGGGAGGCTATGGCTACACCTTC; cdr3_aa: CASSVGQGGYGYTF; v_call: TRBV10-2; d_call: TRBD1; clone_size: NA; j_call: TRBJ1-2
cdr3_nt: TGTGCCAGTAGTATAAGGGGATCGGGCGGAAACACCATATATTTT; cdr3_aa: CASSIRGSGGNTIYF; v_call: TRBV19; d_call: NA; clone_size: NA; j_call: TRBJ1-3
cdr3_nt: TGTGCCAGCAGCCAGGGGACGGTATACGGGCCCCTCCACTTT; cdr3_aa: CASSQGTVYGPLHF; v_call: TRBV11-2; d_call: NA; clone_size: NA; j_call: TRBJ1-6
cdr3_nt: TGTGCCAGCAGCCACAGCGGGGGGGCCTACGAGCAGTACTTC; cdr3_aa: CASSHSGGAYEQYF; v_call: TRBV3-1/TRBV3-2; d_call: TRBD2; clone_size: NA; j_call: TRBJ2-7
cdr3_nt: TGTGCCAGCAGCTTCTCGCGGACAGGAGGGCAAGAGACCCAGTACTTC; cdr3_aa: CASSFSRTGGQETQYF; v_call: TRBV11-2; d_call: NA; clone_size: NA; j_call: TRBJ2-5
cdr3_nt: TGCGCCAGCAGCTTGTCTGGGACAGGGAGGACTGAAGCTTTCTTT; cdr3_aa: CASSLSGTGRTEAFF; v_call: TRBV5-1; d_call: TRBD1; clone_size: NA; j_call: TRBJ1-1
cdr3_nt: TGTGCCAGTAGTATCCAGGGCAACTCCTACAATGAGCAGTTCTTC; cdr3_aa: CASSIQGNSYNEQFF; v_call: TRBV19; d_call: NA; clone_size: NA; j_call: TRBJ2-1
cdr3_nt: TGTGCCAGCAGTGAGTGGACAGGGGCCGGGGCCAACGTCCTGACTTTC; cdr3_aa: CASSEWTGAGANVLTF; v_call: TRBV6-1; d_call: TRBD1; clone_size: NA; j_call: TRBJ2-6
cdr3_nt: TGTGCCAGCAGTTACTCGATGTTCGGGGGGCCTTTTGAGCAGTTCTTC; cdr3_aa: CASSYSMFGGPFEQFF; v_call: TRBV6-5; d_call: NA; clone_size: once; j_call: TRBJ2-1
cdr3_nt: TGTGCCAGCTCACTTCAGGGGTATCCTAATGAAAAACTGTTTTTT; cdr3_aa: CASSLQGYPNEKLFF; v_call: TRBV18; d_call: NA; clone_size: NA; j_call: TRBJ1-4
cdr3_nt: TGTGCCAGCTCATCGTCAGGGGACACTGAAGCTTTCTTT; cdr3_aa: CASSSSGDTEAFF; v_call: TRBV18; d_call: NA; clone_size: once; j_call: TRBJ1-1
cdr3_nt: TGTGCCAGCTCACCACCAGCCCAATACTACGCGGAGCTGTTTTTT; cdr3_aa: CASSPPAQYYAELFF; v_call: TRBV18; d_call: NA; clone_size: NA; j_call: TRBJ2-2
cdr3_nt: TGTGCCAGCAGTCCCCCGGAGACCCAGTACTTC; cdr3_aa: CASSPPETQYF; v_call: TRBV6-2/TRBV6-3; d_call: NA; clone_size: once; j_call: TRBJ2-5
cdr3_nt: TGTGCCAGCAGTTCCGGGACAGACCCCTCTCTCCCCTACGAGCAGTACTTC; cdr3_aa: CASSSGTDPSLPYEQYF; v_call: TRBV6-2/TRBV6-3; d_call: TRBD1; clone_size: NA; j_call: TRBJ2-7
cdr3_nt: TGTGCCAGCAGCTCTAACGACAGGGCCCCTGAAGCTTTCTTT; cdr3_aa: CASSSNDRAPEAFF; v_call: TRBV28; d_call: TRBD1; clone_size: NA; j_call: TRBJ1-1
cdr3_nt: TGCGCCAGCAGCCCGGGGACAGCTAACTATGGCTACACCTTC; cdr3_aa: CASSPGTANYGYTF; v_call: TRBV5-1; d_call: TRBD1; clone_size: NA; j_call: TRBJ1-2
cdr3_nt: TGCGCCAGCAGCCCGACAGGCGGACTAGCGGGGGGCCGAGACAATGAGCAGTTCTTC; cdr3_aa: CASSPTGGLAGGRDNEQFF; v_call: TRBV4-1; d_call: TRBD2; clone_size: NA; j_call: TRBJ2-1
cdr3_nt: TGTGCCAGCAGCCCCCGATTAAGGGGTCAGCCCCAGCATTTT; cdr3_aa: CASSPRLRGQPQHF; v_call: TRBV5-8; d_call: NA; clone_size: NA; j_call: TRBJ1-5
cdr3_nt: TGTGCCAGCAGTTTTGGCCAGGTTGTTGGCATTCAGTACTTC; cdr3_aa: CASSFGQVVGIQYF; v_call: TRBV28; d_call: NA; clone_size: NA; j_call: TRBJ2-4
cdr3_nt: TGTGCCAGCAGGGCCCGAAGAAATCAGCCCCAGCATTTT; cdr3_aa: CASRARRNQPQHF; v_call: TRBV6-5; d_call: NA; clone_size: NA; j_call: TRBJ1-5
cdr3_nt: TGTGCCAGCAGCGACAACAGCTATGGCTACACCTTC; cdr3_aa: CASSDNSYGYTF; v_call: TRBV3-1/TRBV3-2; d_call: NA; clone_size: NA; j_call: TRBJ1-2
cdr3_nt: TGTGCCAGCAGTTTCGGGAGTCAGCCCCAGCATTTT; cdr3_aa: CASSFGSQPQHF; v_call: TRBV28; d_call: NA; clone_size: few; j_call: TRBJ1-5
cdr3_nt: TGTGCCAGCACAAGCCTTGGGACAGCCTATGGCTACACCTTC; cdr3_aa: CASTSLGTAYGYTF; v_call: TRBV28; d_call: TRBD1; clone_size: few; j_call: TRBJ1-2
cdr3_nt: TGCGCCAGCAGCTTGAGGCGGGACCGAAGGACGGAGACCCAGTACTTC; cdr3_aa: CASSLRRDRRTETQYF; v_call: TRBV5-1; d_call: NA; clone_size: NA; j_call: TRBJ2-5
cdr3_nt: TGTGCCAGCAGCCAAGGGGAAGTAAAGGATACGCAGTATTTT; cdr3_aa: CASSQGEVKDTQYF; v_call: TRBV11-2; d_call: NA; clone_size: NA; j_call: TRBJ2-3
cdr3_nt: TGTGCCAGCAGTTTAAGGGGGAATCAGCCCCAGCATTTT; cdr3_aa: CASSLRGNQPQHF; v_call: TRBV12-3/TRBV12-4; d_call: NA; clone_size: few; j_call: TRBJ1-5
cdr3_nt: TGTGCCAGCAGCCCCGGACAGGGGGCAACTGGAAATACCATATATTTT; cdr3_aa: CASSPGQGATGNTIYF; v_call: TRBV5-4; d_call: TRBD1; clone_size: NA; j_call: TRBJ1-3
cdr3_nt: TGTGCCAGCAGACCGGGAGGGAATTCACCCCTCCACTTT; cdr3_aa: CASRPGGNSPLHF; v_call: TRBV7-6; d_call: NA; clone_size: NA; j_call: TRBJ1-6
cdr3_nt: TGCGCCAGCAGCTTGGACAGGGGGCCCGCCACTGAAGCTTTCTTT; cdr3_aa: CASSLDRGPATEAFF; v_call: TRBV5-1; d_call: TRBD1; clone_size: once; j_call: TRBJ1-1
cdr3_nt: TGTGCCACCAGTGACCAGGGATCATCAGATACGCAGTATTTT; cdr3_aa: CATSDQGSSDTQYF; v_call: TRBV24-1; d_call: NA; clone_size: NA; j_call: TRBJ2-3
cdr3_nt: TGTGCCAGCAGACCTCCAACAGCAAGTGAGCAGTTCTTC; cdr3_aa: CASRPPTASEQFF; v_call: TRBV7-2; d_call: NA; clone_size: NA; j_call: TRBJ2-1